The 10 T cell receptor beta chains presented below share a single source sample, sequenced in a study of naive and memory T cell subsets. Both TRBC1 and TRBC2 were covered by a beta constant-region primer of two equimolar oligonucleotides. TCRdb reprocessed the UMI-ligation and nested PCR reads via MiXCR and lists one record per CDR3 protein. The sample holds approximately 140,000 distinct CDR3 sequences; about 15% are singletons and the top ten take 0.14% to 0.15%. Input material: naive CD4+ T cells from blood. These receptors were taken from a human donor in good health.

This clonotype was seen a few times. V and J are TRBV28 and TRBJ2-7; 7 bases are shared with TRBD2. V lost 8 bases and J lost 1; bases outside the gene matches: 8. The CDR3 loop spans 14 amino acids. Germline CDR1 reads MDHEN; CDR2 reads SYDVKM. As DNA, the CDR3 is TGTGCCAGCTCCGACTGGGAGGGATCCTACGAGCAGTACTTC. Translated: CASSDWEGSYEQYF.

Only a few counts were recorded for this clonotype. The chain recombines TRBV29-1 with TRBJ2-2, with D tentatively TRBD1 (5 bases). V was pared by 0 bases and J by 6 bases, with 17 bases between. The CDR3 runs 16 residues. CDR1 is SQVTM and CDR2 is ANQGSEA in the germline V gene. CDR3 in amino acids: CSVEDLQGTGSGELFF. As DNA, the CDR3 is TGCAGCGTTGAAGATCTTCAGGGAACCGGGTCCGGGGAGCTGTTTTTT.

This clonotype was counted a few times. The chain couples TRBV7-9 to TRBJ1-3, with no clear D. The CDR3 covers 14 residues. Trimming removed 5 bases from V and 2 bases from J, with 10 bases in between. Germline loops: CDR1 SEHNR, CDR2 FQNEAQ (reference sequence). The CDR3 sequence is CASSPASAGNTIYF. CDR3 sequence (DNA): TGTGCCAGCAGCCCTGCGTCGGCTGGAAACACCATATATTTT.

Written as DNA, the CDR3 is TGTGCCAGCAGTTACGGTCTAGGGATAGAGCAGTTCTTC. Its protein is CASSYGLGIEQFF. The rearrangement joins TRBV6-2 or TRBV6-3 to TRBJ2-1; D is uncertain. Trimming shortened V by 2 bases and J by 10 bases, and 12 bases separated the two germline ends. The CDR3 is made up of 13 amino acids. From germline, CDR1 is MNHEY and CDR2 SVGEGT.

The V gene is TRBV2, the J gene TRBJ2-3, with a tentative D call TRBD1 (6 bases). V dropped 5 bases and J dropped 0 bases, with 12 bases sitting between them. Germline V gene data show CDR1 as SNHLY and CDR2 as FYNNEI. The CDR3 is 15 residues long. CDR3 DNA sequence: TGTGCCAGCAGTCCAGACAGGACTAGCACAGATACGCAGTATTTT. Protein: CASSPDRTSTDTQYF.

This clonotype was observed a few times. The chain combines TRBV7-2 with TRBJ2-7; 7 bases agree with TRBD1. CDR1 is SGHTA and CDR2 is FQGNSA in the germline V gene. V lost 6 bases, J lost 7 bases, and 9 bases stayed unmatched. The length of the CDR3 is 13 residues. The CDR3: CASRATGAGEQYF. Written as DNA, the CDR3 is TGTGCCAGCAGAGCTACAGGGGCTGGGGAGCAGTACTTC.

This clonotype turned up a few times. V is TRBV3-1 and J is TRBJ1-5, with D maybe TRBD1 (6 bases). Trimming removed 2 bases at V and 1 base at J, with 12 bases between. From germline, CDR1 is LGHDT and CDR2 YNNKEL (reference sequence). The CDR3 loop spans 16 amino acids. CDR3: CASSQSTGKSNQPQHF. The CDR3 coding sequence is TGTGCCAGCAGCCAAAGCACAGGGAAAAGCAATCAGCCCCAGCATTTT.

The chain links TRBV5-4 to TRBJ2-3, with D possibly being TRBD1 (6 bases). V was pared by 0 bases and J by 4 bases, with 12 bases between. This CDR3 region has 15 residues. Germline V gene data show CDR1 as SGHNT and CDR2 as YYREEE (reference sequence). The CDR3 DNA is TGTGCCAGCAGCTTGGCGAACAGGGACCCAGATACGCAGTATTTT. Encoded protein: CASSLANRDPDTQYF. Filled out from reference TRBV5-4 and TRBJ2-3, the complete variable domain reads ETGVTQSPTHLIKTRGQQVTLRCSSQSGHNTVSWYQQALGQGPQFIFQYYREEENGRGNFPPRFSGLQFPNYSSELNVNALELDDSALYLCASSLANRDPDTQYFGPGTRLTVL.

In its sample, this clonotype was seen many times. The chain joins TRBV19 to TRBJ2-1; D is unclear. The CDR3 consists of 13 residues. V was pared by 5 bases and J by 6 bases, with 11 bases between. Germline V gene data show CDR1 as LNHDA and CDR2 as SQIVND (reference sequence). The CDR3 here is CASSSGFVNEQFF. The DNA for the CDR3 is TGTGCCAGTAGTTCCGGATTCGTCAATGAGCAGTTCTTC.

The rearrangement uses TRBV12-3 or TRBV12-4 and TRBJ1-3; 7 bases agree with TRBD1. The CDR3 is 16 residues long. The junction had 4 bases not matched to a gene; V was cut back by 2 bases and J by 0 bases. As DNA, the CDR3 is TGTGCCAGCAGTTTAACGGGACAGATCTCTGGAAACACCATATATTTT. Protein product: CASSLTGQISGNTIYF.